This T cell receptor beta chain was sequenced for a study of T cell repertoires in cytomegalovirus infection. In the study overall: CMV infection plus the matching HLA type was flagged by public TCR beta signatures. Points from the study as a whole: Ex vivo, HLA-C-restricted CMV-specific TCR beta clonotypes prevailed over the rest of the response. Frequencies of public TCR beta families were cumulated, and this identified carriers of CMV plus the relevant HLA.

This clonotype was observed a few times. The antigen remains undetermined. Each CDR3 protein is one row after TCRdb ran MiXCR on the reads. The sample has about 190,000 distinct CDR3 sequences, 28% seen once; the top ten hold 30% to 35%. CDR3 length equals 17 residues. V was clipped by 2 bases and J by 4 bases; unmatched bases: 10. From germline, CDR1 is SGHVS and CDR2 FQNEAQ. The sequencing sample was made of PBMCs. The chain joins TRBV7-8 to TRBJ1-1, with 10 bases lining up with TRBD1. This receptor was obtained from a human donor in good health (CMV status not recorded). Some clones in this sample may be carry-over from other donors' samples. The CDR3 is CASSLLGTGARATEAFF. CDR3 nucleotides: TGTGCCAGCAGCTTACTCGGGACAGGGGCCCGGGCCACTGAAGCTTTCTTT. The full variable domain, rest sourced from reference TRBV7-8 and TRBJ1-1, is GAGVSQSPRYKVAKRGQDVALRCDPISGHVSLFWYQQALGQGPEFLTYFQNEAQLDKSGLPSDRFFAERPEGSVSTLKIQRTQQEDSAVYLCASSLLGTGARATEAFFGQGTRLTVV.